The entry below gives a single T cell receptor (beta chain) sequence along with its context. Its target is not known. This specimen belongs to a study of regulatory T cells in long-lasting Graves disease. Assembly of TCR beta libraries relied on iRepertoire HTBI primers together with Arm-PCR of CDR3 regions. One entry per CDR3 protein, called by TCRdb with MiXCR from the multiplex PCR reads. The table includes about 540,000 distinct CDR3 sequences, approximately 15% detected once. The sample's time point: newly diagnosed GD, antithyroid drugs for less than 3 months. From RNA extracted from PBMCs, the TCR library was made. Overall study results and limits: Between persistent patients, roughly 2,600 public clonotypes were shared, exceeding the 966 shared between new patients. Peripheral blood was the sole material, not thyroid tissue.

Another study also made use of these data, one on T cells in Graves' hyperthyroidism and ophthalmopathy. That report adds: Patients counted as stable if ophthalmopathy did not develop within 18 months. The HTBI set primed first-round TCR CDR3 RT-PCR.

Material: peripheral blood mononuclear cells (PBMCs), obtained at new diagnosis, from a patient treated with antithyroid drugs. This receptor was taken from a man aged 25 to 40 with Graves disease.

CDR3 DNA sequence: TGCAGCGTTGAGGTCAGGGCTAATGAAAAACTGTTTTTT. It translates to CSVEVRANEKLFF. The genes are TRBV29-1 and TRBJ1-4, with D possibly being TRBD1 (5 bases). V shed 3 bases and J shed 3 bases, with 8 bases lying between them. The CDR3 sequence is 13 residues long. CDR1 and CDR2 from the germline V gene are SQVTM and ANQGSEA.